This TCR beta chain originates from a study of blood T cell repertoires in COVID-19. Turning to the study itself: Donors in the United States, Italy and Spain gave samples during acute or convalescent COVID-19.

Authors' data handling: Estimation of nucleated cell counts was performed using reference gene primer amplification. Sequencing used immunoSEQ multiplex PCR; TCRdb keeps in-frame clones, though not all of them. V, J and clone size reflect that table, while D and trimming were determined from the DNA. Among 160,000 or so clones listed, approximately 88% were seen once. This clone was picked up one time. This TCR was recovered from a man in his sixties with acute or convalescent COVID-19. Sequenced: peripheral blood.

The CDR3, as DNA: TGTGCCAGCGGCAGACTGGGACAGGGGGCGAGGGATGCCAAAAACATTCAGTACTTC. Its translation is CASGRLGQGARDAKNIQYF. V and J are TRBV5-4 and TRBJ2-4; 12 bases fit TRBD1. Germline trimming cut 7 bases from V and 1 base from J; bases unmatched to any gene: 15. The CDR3 loop spans 19 amino acids. The germline CDR1 and CDR2 sequences are SGHNT and YYREEE (reference sequence).